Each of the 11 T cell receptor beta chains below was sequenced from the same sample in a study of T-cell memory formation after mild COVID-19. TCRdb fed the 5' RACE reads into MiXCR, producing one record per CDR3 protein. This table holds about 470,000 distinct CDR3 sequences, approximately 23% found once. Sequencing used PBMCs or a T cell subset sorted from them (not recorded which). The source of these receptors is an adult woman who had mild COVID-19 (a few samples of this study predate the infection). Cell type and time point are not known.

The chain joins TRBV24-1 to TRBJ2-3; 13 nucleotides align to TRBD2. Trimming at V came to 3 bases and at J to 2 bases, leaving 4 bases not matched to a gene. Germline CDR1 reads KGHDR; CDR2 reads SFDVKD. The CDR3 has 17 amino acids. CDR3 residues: CATSDQLAGGYTDTQYF. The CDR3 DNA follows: TGTGCCACCAGTGATCAACTAGCGGGAGGGTACACAGATACGCAGTATTTT.

The CDR3 DNA reads TGTGCCAGCAGCGTACTACTGAACACTGAAGCTTTCTTT. Its protein is CASSVLLNTEAFF. The rearrangement joins TRBV9 to TRBJ1-1, with D unresolved. Germline assignment: CDR1 SGDLS and CDR2 YYNGEE. V dropped 1 base and J dropped 0 bases, with 4 bases sitting between them. The CDR3 covers 13 residues.

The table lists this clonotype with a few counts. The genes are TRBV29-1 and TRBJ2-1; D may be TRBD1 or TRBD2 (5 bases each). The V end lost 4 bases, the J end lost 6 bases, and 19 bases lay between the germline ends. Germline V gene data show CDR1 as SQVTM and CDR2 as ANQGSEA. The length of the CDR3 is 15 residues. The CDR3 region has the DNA TGCAGCGTTGGTGGGACCAGCGGAGGCCCCAATGAGCAGTTCTTC. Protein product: CSVGGTSGGPNEQFF.

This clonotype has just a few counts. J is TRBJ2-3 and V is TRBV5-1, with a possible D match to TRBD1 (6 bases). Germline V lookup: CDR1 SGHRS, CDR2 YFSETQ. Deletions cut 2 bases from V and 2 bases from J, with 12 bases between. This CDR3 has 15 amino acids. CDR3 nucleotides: TGCGCCAGCAGCTTAGGGGGAGTTATCACAGATACGCAGTATTTT. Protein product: CASSLGGVITDTQYF.

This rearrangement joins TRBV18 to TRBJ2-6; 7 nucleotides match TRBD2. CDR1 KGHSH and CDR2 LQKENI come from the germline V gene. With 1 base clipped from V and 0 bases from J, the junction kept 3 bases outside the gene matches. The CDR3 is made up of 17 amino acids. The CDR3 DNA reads TGTGCCAGCTCACCACGGGAGGGTAGCTCTGGGGCCAACGTCCTGACTTTC. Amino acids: CASSPREGSSGANVLTF.

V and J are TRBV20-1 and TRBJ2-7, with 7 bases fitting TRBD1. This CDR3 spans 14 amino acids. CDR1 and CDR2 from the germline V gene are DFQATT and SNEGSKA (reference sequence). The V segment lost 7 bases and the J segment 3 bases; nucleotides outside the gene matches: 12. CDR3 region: CSVGDSILNYEQYF. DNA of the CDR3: TGCAGTGTGGGGGACAGCATTTTGAACTACGAGCAGTACTTC.

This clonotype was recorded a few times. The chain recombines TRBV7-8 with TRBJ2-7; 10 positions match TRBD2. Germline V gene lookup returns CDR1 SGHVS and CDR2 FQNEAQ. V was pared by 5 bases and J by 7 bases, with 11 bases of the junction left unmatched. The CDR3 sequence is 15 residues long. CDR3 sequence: CASSRRLAGVWEQYF. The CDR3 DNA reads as TGTGCCAGCAGCCGCAGGCTAGCGGGAGTGTGGGAGCAGTACTTC.

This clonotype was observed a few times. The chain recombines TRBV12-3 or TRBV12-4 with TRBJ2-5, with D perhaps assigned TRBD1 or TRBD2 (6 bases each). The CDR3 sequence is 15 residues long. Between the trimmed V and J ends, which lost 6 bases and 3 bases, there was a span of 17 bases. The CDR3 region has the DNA TGTGCCAGCAGCGGGGGCCCCGGATATGAAGAGACCCAGTACTTC. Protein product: CASSGGPGYEETQYF.

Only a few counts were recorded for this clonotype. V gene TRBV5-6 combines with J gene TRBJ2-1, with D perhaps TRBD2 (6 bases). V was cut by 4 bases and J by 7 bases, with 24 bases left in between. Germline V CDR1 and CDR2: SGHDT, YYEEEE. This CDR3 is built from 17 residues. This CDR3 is CASSRLENLEGRNEQFF. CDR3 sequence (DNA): TGTGCCAGCAGCCGGCTTGAAAATCTCGAGGGGAGGAATGAGCAGTTCTTC.

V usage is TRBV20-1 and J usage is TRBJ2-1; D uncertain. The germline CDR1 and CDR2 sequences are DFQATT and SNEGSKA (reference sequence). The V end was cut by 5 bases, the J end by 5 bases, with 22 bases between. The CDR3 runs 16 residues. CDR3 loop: CSAPPTGHLGDNEQFF. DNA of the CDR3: TGCAGTGCTCCTCCGACTGGCCATTTGGGCGACAATGAGCAGTTCTTC.

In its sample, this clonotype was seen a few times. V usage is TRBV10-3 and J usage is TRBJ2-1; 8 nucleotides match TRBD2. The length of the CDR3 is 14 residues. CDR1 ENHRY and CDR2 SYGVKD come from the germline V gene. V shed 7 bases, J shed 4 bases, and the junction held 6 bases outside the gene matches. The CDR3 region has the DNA TGTGCCATCAAGGAGCGGGAGACTTACAATGAGCAGTTCTTC. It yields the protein CAIKERETYNEQFF.